What follows is one T cell receptor (beta chain) and its context. This sample was included in a study of response to subunit inactivated influenza vaccine. MiXCR was run by TCRdb on the RT-PCR reads, yielding one entry per CDR3 protein. The repertoire holds just under 550,000 distinct CDR3 sequences, with less than 25% as singletons. The CDR3 totals 16 residues. J lost 0 bases, V lost 5 bases, and 7 bases had no gene match. The germline CDR1 and CDR2 sequences are SEHNR and FQNEAQ (reference sequence). This sample was also put to use in a study of T cells expressing NK-cell markers. That investigation notes: Beta-chain TCR cDNA was generated via 5'RACE template switching with UMIs. Sorted T-cell subsets CD3+CD56+NKG2C+, CD3+CD56+NKG2C- and CD3+CD56-NKG2C+ were TCR beta-sequenced. The eight sequenced donors comprised seven who were HCMV-seropositive and one who was seronegative. NKG2C+ dominant clonotype frequencies in five or six donors were about 1.0-7.5% of CD8+ T cells. Similarly, these clonotypes led the CD3+CD56-NKG2C+ fraction as well in a few donors.

The sample in question was CD4+ T cells sorted from PBMCs, obtained about 13 days after vaccination. The TCR was taken from a man aged 50-60 years who received an inactivated influenza vaccine. This sequence joins TRBV7-9 and TRBJ1-5; 7 bases are shared with TRBD1. The CDR3 nucleotides read TGTGCCAGCAGCCGATCGACAGGGCTTAGCAATCAGCCCCAGCATTTT. Amino acids: CASSRSTGLSNQPQHF.